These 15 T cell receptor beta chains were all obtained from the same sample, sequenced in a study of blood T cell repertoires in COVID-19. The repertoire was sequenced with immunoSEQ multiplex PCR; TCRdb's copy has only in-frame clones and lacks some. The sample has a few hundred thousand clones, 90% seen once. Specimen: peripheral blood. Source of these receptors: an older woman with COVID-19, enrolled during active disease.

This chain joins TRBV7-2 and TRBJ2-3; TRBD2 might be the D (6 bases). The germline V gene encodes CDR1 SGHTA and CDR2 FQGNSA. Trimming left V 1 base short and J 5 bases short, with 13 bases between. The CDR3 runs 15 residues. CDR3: CASSLGAMGGDTQYF. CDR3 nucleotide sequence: TGTGCCAGCAGCTTAGGTGCTATGGGGGGAGATACGCAGTATTTT.

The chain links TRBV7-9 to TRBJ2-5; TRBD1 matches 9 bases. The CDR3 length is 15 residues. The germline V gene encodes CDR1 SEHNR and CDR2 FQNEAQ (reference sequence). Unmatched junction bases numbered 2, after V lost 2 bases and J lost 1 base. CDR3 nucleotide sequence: TGTGCCAGCAGCTTACGACAGGGGGGCCAAGAGACCCAGTACTTC. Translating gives CASSLRQGGQETQYF.

The CDR3 protein is CASSDNRGAGEKLFF. The CDR3 region has the DNA TGTGCCAGCAGCGACAACAGGGGGGCGGGTGAAAAACTGTTTTTT. The rearrangement joins TRBV9 to TRBJ1-4; TRBD1 aligns across 8 bases. V lost 3 bases, J lost 7 bases, and 8 bases stayed unmatched. This CDR3 is 15 amino acids long. From germline, CDR1 is SGDLS and CDR2 YYNGEE.

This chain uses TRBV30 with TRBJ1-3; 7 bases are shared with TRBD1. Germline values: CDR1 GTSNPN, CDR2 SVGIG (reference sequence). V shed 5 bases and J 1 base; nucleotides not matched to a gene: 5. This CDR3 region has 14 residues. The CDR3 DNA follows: TGTGCCTGGGCGGCAGGGGGGTCTGGAAACACCATATATTTT. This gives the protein CAWAAGGSGNTIYF.

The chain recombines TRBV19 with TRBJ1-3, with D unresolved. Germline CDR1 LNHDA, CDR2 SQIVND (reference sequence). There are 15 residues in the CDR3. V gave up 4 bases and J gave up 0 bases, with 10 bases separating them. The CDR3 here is CASSTPQPSGNTIYF. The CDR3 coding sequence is TGTGCCAGTAGTACTCCACAGCCCTCTGGAAACACCATATATTTT. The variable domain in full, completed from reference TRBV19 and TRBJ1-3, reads DGGITQSPKYLFRKEGQNVTLSCEQNLNHDAMYWYRQDPGQGLRLIYYSQIVNDFQKGDIAEGYSVSREKKESFPLTVTSAQKNPTAFYLCASSTPQPSGNTIYFGEGSWLTVV.

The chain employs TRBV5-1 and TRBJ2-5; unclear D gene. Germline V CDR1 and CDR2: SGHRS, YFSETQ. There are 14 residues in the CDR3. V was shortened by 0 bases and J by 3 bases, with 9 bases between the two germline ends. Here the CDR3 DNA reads TGCGCCAGCAGCTTGGGACATAAAGAAGAGACCCAGTACTTC. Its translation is CASSLGHKEETQYF. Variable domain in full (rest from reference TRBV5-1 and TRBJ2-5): KAGVTQTPRYLIKTRGQQVTLSCSPISGHRSVSWYQQTPGQGLQFLFEYFSETQRNKGNFPGRFSGRQFSNSRSEMNVSTLELGDSALYLCASSLGHKEETQYFGPGTRLLVL.

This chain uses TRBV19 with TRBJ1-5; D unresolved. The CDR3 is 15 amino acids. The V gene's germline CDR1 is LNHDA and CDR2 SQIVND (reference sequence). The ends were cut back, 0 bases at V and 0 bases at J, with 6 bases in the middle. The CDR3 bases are TGTGCCAGTAGTATAGATCACAGTAGCAATCAGCCCCAGCATTTT. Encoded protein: CASSIDHSSNQPQHF.

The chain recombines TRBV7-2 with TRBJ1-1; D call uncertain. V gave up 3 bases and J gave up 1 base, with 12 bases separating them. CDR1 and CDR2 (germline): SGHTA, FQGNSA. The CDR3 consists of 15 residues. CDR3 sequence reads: CASSLSGPRNTEAFF. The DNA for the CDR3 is TGTGCCAGCAGCTTGTCCGGTCCCCGGAACACTGAAGCTTTCTTT.

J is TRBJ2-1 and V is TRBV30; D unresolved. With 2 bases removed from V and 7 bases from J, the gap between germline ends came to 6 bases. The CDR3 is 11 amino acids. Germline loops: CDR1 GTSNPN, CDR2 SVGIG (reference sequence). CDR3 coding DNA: TGTGCCTGGAGTTACCTAAATGAGCAGTTCTTC. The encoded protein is CAWSYLNEQFF. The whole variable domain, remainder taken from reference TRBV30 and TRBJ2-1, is SQTIHQWPATLVQPVGSPLSLECTVEGTSNPNLYWYRQAAGRGLQLLFYSVGIGQISSEVPQNLSASRPQDRQFILSSKKLLLSDSGFYLCAWSYLNEQFFGPGTRLTVL.

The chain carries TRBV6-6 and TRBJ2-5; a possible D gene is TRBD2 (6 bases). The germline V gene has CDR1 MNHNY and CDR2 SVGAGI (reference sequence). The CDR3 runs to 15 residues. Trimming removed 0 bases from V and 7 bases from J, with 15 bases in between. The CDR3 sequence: CASSYSSGVSGTQYF. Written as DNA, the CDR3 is TGTGCCAGCAGTTACTCGTCGGGGGTAAGCGGGACCCAGTACTTC.

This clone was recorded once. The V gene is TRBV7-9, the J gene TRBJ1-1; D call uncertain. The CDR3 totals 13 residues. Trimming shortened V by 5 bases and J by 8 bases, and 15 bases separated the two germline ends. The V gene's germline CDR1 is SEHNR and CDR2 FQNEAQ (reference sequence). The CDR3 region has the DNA TGTGCCAGCAGCCTGATGGGGAGCGGCGAAGCTTTCTTT. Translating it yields CASSLMGSGEAFF.

The DNA for the CDR3 is TGTGCCAGCAGGAAACAGGGGGGAAGCTACGAGCAGTACTTC. The encoded protein is CASRKQGGSYEQYF. The chain joins TRBV5-5 to TRBJ2-7; TRBD1 matches 8 bases. Per the germline V gene, CDR1 is SGHKS and CDR2 is YYEKEE (reference sequence). This CDR3 spans 14 amino acids. The V and J ends lost 5 bases and 3 bases, in that order; junction bases with no gene match: 7.

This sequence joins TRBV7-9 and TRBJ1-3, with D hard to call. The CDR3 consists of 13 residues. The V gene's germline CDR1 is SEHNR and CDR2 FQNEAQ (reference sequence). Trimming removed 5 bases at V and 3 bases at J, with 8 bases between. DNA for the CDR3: TGTGCCAGCAGCATGAGTCATGGAAACACCATATATTTT. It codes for CASSMSHGNTIYF.

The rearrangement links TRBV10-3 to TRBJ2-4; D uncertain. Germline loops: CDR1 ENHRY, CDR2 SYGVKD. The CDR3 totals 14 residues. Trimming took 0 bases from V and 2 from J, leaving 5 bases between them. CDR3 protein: CAISESISKNIQYF. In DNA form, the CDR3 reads TGTGCCATCAGTGAGTCTATATCCAAAAACATTCAGTACTTC.

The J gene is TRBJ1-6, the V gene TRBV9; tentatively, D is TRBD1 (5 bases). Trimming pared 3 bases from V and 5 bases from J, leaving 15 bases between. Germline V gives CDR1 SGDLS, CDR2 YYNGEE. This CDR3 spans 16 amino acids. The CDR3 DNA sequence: TGTGCCAGCAGCGCATCCCTGGACATAAATAATTCACCCCTCCACTTT. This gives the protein CASSASLDINNSPLHF.